Shown below are 22 T cell receptor beta chains from a single sample sequenced in a study of glioma-infiltrating T cells. The iRepertoire nested amplicon-rescue multiplex PCR amplified TCR alpha and beta CDR3s from RNA. TCRdb used MiXCR to reprocess the multiplex PCR reads, holding one entry per CDR3 protein. The data hold about 2,500 distinct CDR3 sequences, with around 68% observed a single time. Sequencing used glioma tissue, nonneoplastic brain tissue, or PBMCs (not recorded which). The source is a human donor with low-grade glioma or glioblastoma, undergoing nonglioma brain surgery, or in good health (not recorded which).

This clonotype rates as large. This chain joins TRBV7-2 and TRBJ2-1; TRBD2 matches 9 bases. V shed 5 bases, J shed 5 bases, and the junction held 7 bases outside the gene matches. This CDR3 has 15 residues. In germline, CDR1 is SGHTA, CDR2 FQGNSA. Here the CDR3 DNA reads TGTGCCAGCAGCCGGGGGGCTAGCGGGAACAATGAGCAGTTCTTC. This translates into CASSRGASGNNEQFF.

The rearrangement links TRBV7-8 to TRBJ2-5; D is ambiguous. Trimming removed 0 bases at V and 7 bases at J, with 15 bases between. Germline V lookup: CDR1 SGHVS, CDR2 FQNEAQ. The CDR3 loop spans 15 amino acids. Written as DNA, the CDR3 is TGTGCCAGCAGCTTAGCCCCAGCACACAAAGGGACCCAGTACTTC. It codes for CASSLAPAHKGTQYF.

Of note for this clonotype: The junction does not match germline at one end; this may be a read error. The chain carries TRBV29-1 and TRBJ1-2; 7 bases agree with TRBD1. This CDR3 has 13 amino acids. Per germline, CDR1 SQVTM and CDR2 ANQGSEA. This CDR3 reads CSVLVTGVDVYAF. DNA of the CDR3: TGCAGCGTTCTGGTAACAGGGGTGGATGTCTACGCCTTC.

This clonotype was detected many times. Lacking the conserved final phenylalanine or tryptophan, this CDR3 likely reflects a read error. The J gene is TRBJ1-5, the V gene TRBV9; maybe TRBD1 (5 bases). Trimming removed 5 bases at V and 0 bases at J, with 9 bases between. The CDR3 contains 14 residues. The germline CDR1 and CDR2 sequences are SGDLS and YYNGEE. CDR3: CASSTGDSNQPQHS. CDR3 DNA sequence: TGTGCCAGCAGTACGGGGGATAGCAATCAGCCCCAGCATTCT.

V usage is TRBV20-1 and J usage is TRBJ2-1; either TRBD1 or TRBD2 may fit D (5 bases each). The ends were cut back, 3 bases at V and 6 bases at J, with 21 bases in the middle. This CDR3 is 16 amino acids long. CDR1 and CDR2 (germline): DFQATT, SNEGSKA (reference sequence). CDR3 bases: TGCAGTGCTAGCAGTTTATTGGGGGATAAAGGCAATGAGCAGTTCTTC. Encoded protein: CSASSLLGDKGNEQFF.

This clonotype turned up a few times. This chain uses TRBV20-1 with TRBJ2-1; TRBD2 matches 7 bases. J gave up 9 bases and V 3 bases, and 11 bases lay outside the gene matches. The CDR3 totals 14 residues. Germline V lookup: CDR1 DFQATT, CDR2 SNEGSKA (reference sequence). The DNA of the CDR3 is TGCAGTGCTAGCAGCTTTACGGAGCGGGGTGAGCAGTTCTTC. Its protein product is CSASSFTERGEQFF.

This clonotype was detected once. The chain uses TRBV2 and TRBJ2-1; TRBD2 agrees at 11 bases. The trim removed 6 bases at V and 5 bases at J, leaving 9 bases unmatched. Germline CDR1 reads SNHLY; CDR2 reads FYNNEI. There are 16 residues in the CDR3. CDR3 in DNA: TGTGCCAGCAGGCAGGGCCGGGGACTAGCGGACAATGAGCAGTTCTTC. Protein: CASRQGRGLADNEQFF.

Details on this clonotype: This is likely a read error, given that the CDR3 carries no conserved phenylalanine or tryptophan at its end. The chain couples TRBV27 to TRBJ2-2; TRBD2 is a possible D gene (6 bases). V was cut by 2 bases and J by 4 bases, with 8 bases left in between. The CDR3 totals 14 residues. The V gene's germline CDR1 is MNHEY and CDR2 SMNVEV (reference sequence). The CDR3 sequence is CASSLGGGTGELFL. The CDR3 DNA reads as TGTGCCAGCAGTTTAGGGGGAGGCACCGGGGAGCTGTTTCTT.

As regards this clonotype: One end of the junction is discordant with germline, which a read error may explain. The CDR3 nucleotides are TGTGCCAGCAGTTGGTCAACGAACGCTGGAGCTTCCTTT. Translated, it gives CASSWSTNAGASF. The genes are TRBV6-5 and TRBJ1-1, with D unresolved. Germline CDR1 MNHEY, CDR2 SVGAGI. The CDR3 is made up of 13 amino acids.

Details on this clonotype: Germline and junction disagree at one end, which may indicate a read error. V is TRBV18 and J is TRBJ1-3; TRBD1 agrees at 8 bases. Germline V gene sequence: CDR1 KGHSH, CDR2 LQKENI. This CDR3 has 18 amino acids. Here the CDR3 reads CASSPTGQGPSSGNTTYF. CDR3 DNA: TGTGCCAGCTCACCCACTGGACAGGGACCGAGCTCTGGAAACACCACATATTTT.

The chain uses TRBV6-5 and TRBJ2-7, with TRBD1 matching over 10 bases. The CDR3 consists of 17 residues. Germline values: CDR1 MNHEY, CDR2 SVGAGI. The trim removed 4 bases at V and 4 bases at J, leaving 13 bases unmatched. The CDR3 DNA reads as TGTGCCAGCAGTTCCTTACCGGGACAGGGGCAAGGGTACGAGCAGTACGTC. This gives the protein CASSSLPGQGQGYEQYV.

The chain carries TRBV27 and TRBJ2-7, with 7 bases lining up with TRBD1. This CDR3 comprises 17 residues. The V and J ends lost 5 bases and 4 bases, in that order; junction bases with no gene match: 17. The germline V gene has CDR1 MNHEY and CDR2 SMNVEV (reference sequence). The CDR3 DNA reads TGTGCCAGCAGTATAACAGGGGATAGGGGGCAAGGGTACGAGCAGTACGTC. Translating gives CASSITGDRGQGYEQYV.

V usage is TRBV6-1 and J usage is TRBJ1-3; D is undetermined. Trimming removed 5 bases from V and 11 bases from J, with 28 bases in between. The V gene's germline CDR1 is MNHNS and CDR2 SASEGT. The CDR3 spans 17 residues. CDR3 amino acids: CASSPQVAGLSGPPIYF. The DNA of the CDR3 is TGTGCCAGCAGTCCCCAAGTTGCGGGTCTCTCTGGACCCCCCATATATTTT.

This rearrangement joins TRBV6-6 to TRBJ2-1, with D tentatively TRBD1 or TRBD2 (5 bases each). The CDR3 covers 13 residues. Trimming stripped 7 bases from V and 8 bases from J, with 15 bases between. Germline values: CDR1 MNHNY, CDR2 SVGAGI (reference sequence). For the CDR3, the DNA is TGTGCCAGCACCGACCCGGGACGGGATGAGCAGTTCTTC. As protein: CASTDPGRDEQFF.

Details on this clonotype: At one end, the junction sequence differs from germline, possibly due to a read error. The chain uses TRBV7-9 and TRBJ1-4; TRBD1 might be the D (5 bases). The CDR3 contains 13 residues. Germline V gene data show CDR1 as SEHNR and CDR2 as FQNEAQ (reference sequence). The CDR3 bases are TGTGCCAGCAGCCGGGACCGCGAGGAAAAACTGGTTTGG. Translated: CASSRDREEKLVW.

V usage is TRBV20-1 and J usage is TRBJ1-4, with no clear D. Germline CDR1 and CDR2: DFQATT and SNEGSKA (reference sequence). The CDR3 totals 14 residues. V gave up 6 bases and J gave up 14 bases, with 25 bases separating them. This CDR3 is CSAIATALTETLFF. CDR3 DNA sequence: TGCAGTGCAATTGCCACAGCCCTTACTGAAACCCTGTTTTTT.

The rearrangement links TRBV4-1 to TRBJ1-2; a weak D match, TRBD1 (5 bases). The CDR3 covers 13 residues. V lost 8 bases to trimming and J lost 8 bases, with 18 bases between them. The germline gives CDR1 MGHRA, CDR2 YSYEKL. The CDR3 nucleotides read TGCGCCAGCCAAGATCGCCTAACAGGAGGCTACACCTTC. Translating gives CASQDRLTGGYTF.

This clonotype is large in the sample. V usage is TRBV4-2 and J usage is TRBJ1-4; D remains unclear. The CDR3 contains 11 residues. Between the trimmed V and J ends, which lost 0 bases and 12 bases, there was a span of 5 bases. Germline lookup yields CDR1 LGHNA and CDR2 YNFKEQ. The CDR3 coding sequence is TGTGCCAGCAGCCAAGATTGGGAACTGTTTTTT. Its protein is CASSQDWELFF.

The chain combines TRBV28 with TRBJ1-5; D unresolved. CDR1 MDHEN and CDR2 SYDVKM come from the germline V gene. Trimming shortened V by 3 bases and J by 16 bases, and 19 bases separated the two germline ends. This CDR3 is built from 13 residues. The CDR3 sequence is CASSLSYSNQPHF. The CDR3 DNA sequence: TGTGCCAGCAGTTTGAGTTATAGCAATCAGCCCCATTTT.

This clonotype was detected only once. A read error may produce the germline difference seen at one junction end. The CDR3 coding sequence is TGTGCCAGCATTTTATCGACATGGAGGGGCCCCTCTGGCTACACCTTC. It encodes CASILSTWRGPSGYTF. J is TRBJ1-2 and V is TRBV27, with a weak D call TRBD1 (5 bases). Looked up from germline, CDR1 is MNHEY and CDR2 is SMNVEV (reference sequence). The CDR3 length is 16 residues.

This clonotype showed up just a few times. The rearrangement uses TRBV6-1 and TRBJ1-5; D call uncertain. From germline, CDR1 is MNHNS and CDR2 SASEGT. The length of the CDR3 is 14 residues. V was shortened by 5 bases and J by 0 bases, with 8 bases between the two germline ends. The CDR3 loop is CASSLSTSNQPQHF. The CDR3 coding sequence is TGTGCCAGCAGTCTTTCGACTAGCAATCAGCCCCAGCATTTT.

This clonotype was seen once. The chain carries TRBV6-5 and TRBJ1-2, with TRBD1 identical over 8 bases. From germline, CDR1 is MNHEY and CDR2 SVGAGI. The V gene end was trimmed by 7 bases and the J gene end by 8 bases; junction bases not matched to a gene: 12. The CDR3 contains 14 residues. DNA of the CDR3: TGTGCCAGCACCCGGGAGGGACAGGCACGGGGCTACACCTTC. Its translation: CASTREGQARGYTF.